This T cell receptor (beta chain) was sequenced in a study of blood T cells in healthy people across ages. Study-level background: Every two T cells gave about one barcoded beta molecule via template switching.

With regard to this clonotype: A much bigger clone sits one base away, suggesting this may be a read error.

Together with a sample-barcoded 5' primer, a J-beta primer mix was included in a second PCR lasting about 7 to 11 cycles. TCRdb independently ran MiXCR on the 5' RACE reads; one entry per CDR3 protein. The sample has around 850,000 distinct CDR3 sequences; roughly 40% are singletons. Germline CDR1 is SEHNR and CDR2 is FQNEAQ (reference sequence). The CDR3 extends over 15 amino acids. This clonotype originated in a man aged 18 to 35 in good health. The source material was blood. The chain recombines TRBV7-9 with TRBJ2-1; 7 nucleotides match TRBD1. The assigned J gene may be wrong: the sequence end matches TRBJ2-7 better. The CDR3 DNA reads as TGTGCCAGCGAAGAGCCTACAGGGGAATACAATGAGCAGTACTTC. Translating it yields CASEEPTGEYNEQYF.